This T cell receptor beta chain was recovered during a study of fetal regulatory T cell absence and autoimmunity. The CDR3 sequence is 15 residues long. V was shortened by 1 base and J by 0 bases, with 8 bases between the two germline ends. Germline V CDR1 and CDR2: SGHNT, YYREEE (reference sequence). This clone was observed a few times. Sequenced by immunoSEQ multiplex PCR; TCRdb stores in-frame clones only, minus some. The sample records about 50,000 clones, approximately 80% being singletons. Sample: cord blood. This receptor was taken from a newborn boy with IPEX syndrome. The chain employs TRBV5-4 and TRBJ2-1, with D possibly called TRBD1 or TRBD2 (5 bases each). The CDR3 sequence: CASSLSGASYNEQFF. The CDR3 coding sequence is TGTGCCAGCAGCTTGTCCGGGGCCTCCTACAATGAGCAGTTCTTC.